The rows below give T cell receptor beta chains drawn from one sample of a study of PD-1 blockade in mismatch repair-deficient tumors. Method: immunoSEQ multiplex PCR; TCRdb's copy keeps in-frame clones and lacks some. In the table there are some 130,000 clones, almost 90% of which are singletons. Source: peripheral blood, taken approximately 71 weeks after starting pembrolizumab. The receptors here all came from an adult with mismatch repair-deficient cancer. Both conserved end residues are part of each CDR3. The order of the fields is CDR3 DNA, CDR3 protein, J gene, D gene, V gene, clone size. D genes are given only for firm matches. The size field is filled for only some rows; it gives once, few, many or a size class.

TGTGCCATCCCCCTAAGGGGCCTCAATCAGCCCCAGCATTTT,CAIPLRGLNQPQHF,TRBJ1-5,NA,TRBV5-6,NA
TGTGCCAGTAGTCCTCAGGGGGCCGGGACTGAAGCTTTCTTT,CASSPQGAGTEAFF,TRBJ1-1,TRBD1,TRBV19,NA
TGTGCCTGGAGTGTTTTGGCTCCCGAGCAGTATTTT,CAWSVLAPEQYF,TRBJ2-3,NA,TRBV30,NA
TGTGCCAGCAGCTTAGGACTAGCGGGAGGGCCTTTATACGAGCAGTACTTC,CASSLGLAGGPLYEQYF,TRBJ2-7,TRBD2,TRBV7-2,once
TGCGCCAGCAGCTTGTCAGGGCAGAACACCGGGGAGCTGTTTTTT,CASSLSGQNTGELFF,TRBJ2-2,NA,TRBV5-1,NA
TGTGCCAGTAGCGTCTCTCCTTGGACAGATACGCAGTATTTT,CASSVSPWTDTQYF,TRBJ2-3,NA,TRBV19,NA
TGTGCCACCAGCAGAGATTTAGGAGTTTACAATGAGCAGTTCTTC,CATSRDLGVYNEQFF,TRBJ2-1,NA,TRBV15,few
TGTGCCAGCAGCTCTACCGGGGGGGCAAAGAGAGGAGCTTTCTTT,CASSSTGGAKRGAFF,TRBJ1-1,NA,TRBV11-2,NA
TGTGCCAGCAGCGTCCAAGAGACCCAGTACTTC,CASSVQETQYF,TRBJ2-5,NA,TRBV11-2,few
TGCGCCAGCAGCCCGGGACAGGGGAACGAGCAGTACTTC,CASSPGQGNEQYF,TRBJ2-7,TRBD1,TRBV4-3,once
TGTGCCAGCAGCTTTGGCACCGGGGAGCTGTTTTTT,CASSFGTGELFF,TRBJ2-2,NA,TRBV7-3,NA
TGTGCCAGCAGTTACTCGGGAATTGACGAGCAGTACTTC,CASSYSGIDEQYF,TRBJ2-7,NA,TRBV6-6,NA
TGTGCCAGCGGGAAAGGGGGGCTTCATGAAAAACTGTTTTTT,CASGKGGLHEKLFF,TRBJ1-4,NA,TRBV27,once
TGTGCCAGCAGCTTAGAAGAAGAGCGGGAGACCCAGTACTTC,CASSLEEERETQYF,TRBJ2-5,NA,TRBV7-9,NA
TGTGCCAGCAGCCAAGTTCGTCTGGCACTGGGCCTCCGAGAAAAACTGTTTTTT,CASSQVRLALGLREKLFF,TRBJ1-4,NA,TRBV4-2,NA
TGTGCCAGCAGCTTCCTGACGGAGGAGACCCAGTACTTC,CASSFLTEETQYF,TRBJ2-5,NA,TRBV9,NA
TGTGCCAGCAGTATACTAGCCAGTAGAAGCAACAATGAGCAGTTCTTC,CASSILASRSNNEQFF,TRBJ2-1,NA,TRBV27,NA
TGTGCCAGCAGCTTAGAAGCGGGGGATGGGAATGAGCAGTTCTTC,CASSLEAGDGNEQFF,TRBJ2-1,TRBD2,TRBV11-2,once
TGTGCCAGCAGCTTAGAGAGGACAGGGGCCTACGTGCAGTACTTC,CASSLERTGAYVQYF,TRBJ2-7,TRBD1,TRBV5-4,NA
TGTGCCAGCCGGATAGCGGGTGGTTGGGGTGAGCAGTTCTTC,CASRIAGGWGEQFF,TRBJ2-1,TRBD2,TRBV7-9,NA
TGTGCCAGCCTCGGGACAGGGGCTCCTGAAGCTTTCTTT,CASLGTGAPEAFF,TRBJ1-1,TRBD1,TRBV2,once
TGTGCCAGCAGCTTAGGGCGGGAGAGAGGAGGGCCAGATACGCAGTATTTT,CASSLGRERGGPDTQYF,TRBJ2-3,TRBD2,TRBV7-9,NA
TGTGCCAGCACCGGAGGATATAGCAATCAGCCCCAGCATTTT,CASTGGYSNQPQHF,TRBJ1-5,NA,TRBV2,few
TGTGCCAGCAGCATCAGCCGGGGCGAGCAGTACTTC,CASSISRGEQYF,TRBJ2-7,NA,TRBV11-3,NA